This T cell receptor (beta chain) was identified in a study of T cells after posttransplantation cyclophosphamide. Overall study results and limits: After PTCy, TRB diversity resembled that of CNI/methotrexate controls. Later post-transplant blood repertoires were often dominated by donor CD8+ memory clones.

In the case of this clone: Its matching antigen is unknown.

The protocol was immunoSEQ multiplex PCR, while the TCRdb copy is restricted to in-frame clones and leaves out a portion. The sample lists tens of thousands of clones; around 98% were seen once. The naive gate required viable CD3+CD4+ or CD3+CD8+ cells with CCR7+CD45RA+CD45RO-CD95-CD27+CD28+ phenotype. The sequence was collected from a man in his forties in good health, CMV-negative, and a related stem cell transplant donor. Specimen: naive CD8+ T cells sorted from PBMCs.

CDR3 DNA sequence: TGTGCCAGCAGTTTAAATCCGGGAGATACAGATACGCAGTATTTT. Protein product: CASSLNPGDTDTQYF. V usage is TRBV28 and J usage is TRBJ2-3, with D possibly being TRBD2 (6 bases). V lost 2 bases, J lost 3 bases, and 12 bases lay in between. The germline CDR1 and CDR2 sequences are MDHEN and SYDVKM. The CDR3 consists of 15 residues. Variable domain in full (rest from reference TRBV28 and TRBJ2-3): DVKVTQSSRYLVKRTGEKVFLECVQDMDHENMFWYRQDPGLGLRLIYFSYDVKMKEKGDIPEGYSVSREKKERFSLILESASTNQTSMYLCASSLNPGDTDTQYFGPGTRLTVL.